Given below is one T cell receptor (beta chain) in context. Its antigen is not identified. Researchers took RNA transcripts and amplified TCR beta CDR3 regions from them. The workflow started with a first-round RT-PCR run with HTBI primers and then moved on to a second-round multiplex PCR. One entry per CDR3 protein results from TCRdb running MiXCR on the multiplex PCR reads. The sample has roughly 410,000 distinct CDR3 sequences; approximately 15% are singletons. CDR3 length: 16 amino acids. Germline CDR1 reads KGHSH; CDR2 reads LQKENI. The junction had 5 bases not matched to a gene; V was cut back by 2 bases and J by 1 base. Hyperthyroidism patients were newly diagnosed, under 2 months' duration, aged 18 to 65. Uncontrolled infections, other autoimmune diseases, pregnancy or lactation barred patients from enrollment. This sample is drawn from a study of Graves' ophthalmopathy and Graves' hyperthyroidism. Study results and caveats: Progression of ophthalmopathy was predicted by the model with 70% to 71% sensitivity and just over 72% specificity. Blood was where most expanded thyroid clonotypes above 0.001 frequency also turned up.

This TCR derives from a woman under 30 with stable Graves' hyperthyroidism. J is TRBJ2-7 and V is TRBV18, with 10 nucleotides matching TRBD2. Sequences were obtained from peripheral blood. The CDR3 sequence: CASSPDLAGVSYEQYF. CDR3 nucleotides: TGTGCCAGCTCACCAGACCTAGCGGGGGTATCCTACGAGCAGTACTTC. The variable domain in full, with the rest retrieved from reference TRBV18 and TRBJ2-7, is NAGVMQNPRHLVRRRGQEARLRCSPMKGHSHVYWYRQLPEEGLKFMVYLQKENIIDESGMPKERFSAEFPKEGPSILRIQQVVRGDSAAYFCASSPDLAGVSYEQYFGPGTRLTVT.